Listed below are T cell receptor beta chains from one sample, sequenced in a study of blood T cell repertoires in COVID-19. Using immunoSEQ multiplex PCR, the repertoire was profiled, and TCRdb retains in-frame clones only, with some absent. This table holds hundreds of thousands of clones, less than 90% found once. The material sequenced was PBMCs or T cells enriched from blood (not recorded which). The receptors stem from a woman younger than 45 who had recovered from COVID-19. CDR3s include the opening cysteine and the closing phenylalanine or tryptophan. A D gene is named only where the DNA matches it firmly. Clone size is shown for a subset of rows, as once, few, many or a class of expanded clone.

V: TRBV4-2; size: .; J: TRBJ1-2; D: .; length: 15; DNA: TGTGCCAGCAGCCAAGCGGCGGCCGAGACTTCGGGGGAGACCTTC; CDR3: CASSQAAAETSGETF
V: TRBV7-3; size: few; J: TRBJ1-1; D: .; length: 15; DNA: TGTGCCAGCAGCCCGAGGGGGGGTAGGAACACTGAAGCTTTCTTT; CDR3: CASSPRGGRNTEAFF
V: TRBV28; size: .; J: TRBJ1-1; D: TRBD1; length: 15; DNA: TGTGCCAGCAGTTTGTGGACAGGCTTGAACACTGAAGCTTTCTTT; CDR3: CASSLWTGLNTEAFF
V: TRBV25-1; size: .; J: TRBJ1-1; D: TRBD1; length: 14; DNA: TGTGCCAGCAGCCCCCAGGGGGCATGGACTGAAGCTTTCTTT; CDR3: CASSPQGAWTEAFF
V: TRBV19; size: .; J: TRBJ2-1; D: TRBD2; length: 15; DNA: TGTGCCAGTAGTTTGGCGGGAGCGAAAACCCATGAGCAGTTCTTC; CDR3: CASSLAGAKTHEQFF
V: TRBV5-1; size: .; J: TRBJ1-1; D: .; length: 13; DNA: TGCGCCAGCAGCTTGGAGGGGCCCACTGAAGCTTTCTTT; CDR3: CASSLEGPTEAFF
V: TRBV6-1; size: .; J: TRBJ1-4; D: .; length: 15; DNA: TGTGCCAGCAGTGAAACGGGCACCAACCCCGGGGAACTGTTTTTT; CDR3: CASSETGTNPGELFF
V: TRBV29-1; size: .; J: TRBJ2-7; D: .; length: 14; DNA: TGCAGCGCACAGGACAGGGAGGGCTCCTACGAGCAGTACTTC; CDR3: CSAQDREGSYEQYF
V: TRBV30; size: .; J: TRBJ2-3; D: TRBD1; length: 15; DNA: TGTGCCTGGAGTGGGCTCCTGACAGGGTTGGATACGCAGTATTTT; CDR3: CAWSGLLTGLDTQYF
V: TRBV13; size: .; J: TRBJ1-2; D: .; length: 12; DNA: TGTGCCAGCAGCCCCGGACTCTATGGCTACACCTTC; CDR3: CASSPGLYGYTF
V: TRBV6-5; size: .; J: TRBJ1-2; D: .; length: 14; DNA: TGTGCCAGCAGTCCCAGACAGGACAACTATGGCTACACCTTC; CDR3: CASSPRQDNYGYTF
V: TRBV7-2; size: .; J: TRBJ1-5; D: TRBD1; length: 13; DNA: TGTGCCAGCAGCCTCACAGGGGATCAGCCCCAGCATTTT; CDR3: CASSLTGDQPQHF
V: TRBV30; size: .; J: TRBJ2-1; D: TRBD1; length: 13; DNA: TGTGCCTGGAGTGTACAGGGGTACAATGAGCAGTTCTTC; CDR3: CAWSVQGYNEQFF
V: TRBV28; size: .; J: TRBJ2-7; D: TRBD2; length: 15; DNA: TGTGCCAGCAGTTCCTTAGGGCGGGAGTCCTACGAGCAGTACTTC; CDR3: CASSSLGRESYEQYF
V: TRBV18; size: once; J: TRBJ1-2; D: .; length: 14; DNA: TGTGCCAGCTCTCGTAGAGGGGGTCTGGCTGGCTACACCTTC; CDR3: CASSRRGGLAGYTF
V: TRBV18; size: .; J: TRBJ1-6; D: TRBD1; length: 17; DNA: TGTGCCAGCTCACCGACCCTACGACAGGGGTATAATTCACCCCTCCACTTT; CDR3: CASSPTLRQGYNSPLHF
V: TRBV7-9; size: .; J: TRBJ2-3; D: TRBD1; length: 16; DNA: TGTGCCAGCAGCAACCGGGACAGCCCTAGCACAGATACGCAGTATTTT; CDR3: CASSNRDSPSTDTQYF
V: TRBV9; size: .; J: TRBJ1-5; D: .; length: 13; DNA: TGTGCCAGCAGCATCCAGGATGGTCAGCCCCAGCATTTT; CDR3: CASSIQDGQPQHF
V: TRBV19; size: few; J: TRBJ1-2; D: .; length: 14; DNA: TGTGCCAGTAGTTTCCATGGCAGGGCGGTAGGCTACACCTTC; CDR3: CASSFHGRAVGYTF
V: TRBV29-1; size: .; J: TRBJ1-2; D: .; length: 13; DNA: TGCAGCGTTGAGCAGACAGAGTCTGATGGCTACACCTTC; CDR3: CSVEQTESDGYTF
V: TRBV5-1; size: .; J: TRBJ2-1; D: TRBD2; length: 16; DNA: TGCGCCAGCAGCTTAGCGACTAGCGGGAGGTCCGATGAGCAGTTCTTC; CDR3: CASSLATSGRSDEQFF
V: TRBV4-1; size: few; J: TRBJ2-7; D: TRBD2; length: 18; DNA: TGCGCCAGCAGCCAACGGACTAGCGGGAGGACTACCTCCTACGAGCAGTACTTC; CDR3: CASSQRTSGRTTSYEQYF
V: TRBV6-5; size: .; J: TRBJ1-2; D: TRBD1; length: 13; DNA: TGTGCCAGCACCTTGACAGGGGACGGTGGCTACACCTTC; CDR3: CASTLTGDGGYTF
V: TRBV2; size: .; J: TRBJ2-3; D: TRBD2; length: 16; DNA: TGTGCCAGCAGTGGATCTAGCGGGGGGGCCTATGGGACGCAGTATTTT; CDR3: CASSGSSGGAYGTQYF
V: TRBV3-1/TRBV3-2; size: .; J: TRBJ2-1; D: TRBD2; length: 18; DNA: TGTGCCAGCAGCCCCCTTGGGGTGTTAGCGGGGACCTACAATGAGCAGTTCTTC; CDR3: CASSPLGVLAGTYNEQFF
V: TRBV19; size: .; J: TRBJ1-4; D: .; length: 15; DNA: TGTGCCAGTAGTATCGGACGGGACTTTAATGAAAAACTGTTTTTT; CDR3: CASSIGRDFNEKLFF
V: TRBV5-1; size: .; J: TRBJ1-4; D: .; length: 12; DNA: TGCGCCAGCAGCACCACAGGTGAAAAACTGTTTTTT; CDR3: CASSTTGEKLFF
V: TRBV7-2; size: .; J: TRBJ2-3; D: .; length: 15; DNA: TGTGCCAGCAGCTTGCTGGTAGCGGCGACAGATACGCAGTATTTT; CDR3: CASSLLVAATDTQYF
V: TRBV7-7; size: .; J: TRBJ1-1; D: .; length: 13; DNA: TGTGCTAGCAGCGTGGACAGGAACACTGAAGCTTTCTTT; CDR3: CASSVDRNTEAFF
V: TRBV28; size: .; J: TRBJ1-2; D: .; length: 16; DNA: TGTGCCAGCACCAACGTCCAACGGGAGGTGGACTATGGCTACACCTTC; CDR3: CASTNVQREVDYGYTF
V: TRBV5-8; size: .; J: TRBJ1-2; D: .; length: 15; DNA: TGTGCCAGCAGCCCCCCCAGGGTCCTTCATTATGGCTACACCTTC; CDR3: CASSPPRVLHYGYTF
V: TRBV18; size: .; J: TRBJ1-5; D: .; length: 15; DNA: TGTGCCAGCTCACTTACCCAGGAAAGCAATCAGCCCCAGCATTTT; CDR3: CASSLTQESNQPQHF
V: TRBV7-2; size: .; J: TRBJ1-1; D: .; length: 18; DNA: TGTGCCAGCAGCCCCCGTACATCTACCAGAGACAAGAACACTGAAGCTTTCTTT; CDR3: CASSPRTSTRDKNTEAFF
V: TRBV5-5; size: .; J: TRBJ1-2; D: .; length: 13; DNA: TGTGCCAGCAGCTTGGAATCTGGCAGTGGCTACACCTTC; CDR3: CASSLESGSGYTF
V: TRBV7-8; size: .; J: TRBJ2-7; D: .; length: 14; DNA: TGTGCCAGCAGCCCCCGGACAGCGGATTACGAGCAGTACTTC; CDR3: CASSPRTADYEQYF
V: TRBV11-3; size: .; J: TRBJ2-1; D: TRBD1; length: 15; DNA: TGTGCCAGCAGCTCAGGACAGGGGGCACGAAATGAGCAGTTCTTC; CDR3: CASSSGQGARNEQFF
V: TRBV11-2; size: many; J: TRBJ2-2; D: .; length: 15; DNA: TGTGCCAGCAGCTTAGAAGGGGTTCACACCGGGGAGCTGTTTTTT; CDR3: CASSLEGVHTGELFF
V: TRBV7-9; size: .; J: TRBJ2-1; D: .; length: 14; DNA: TGTGCCAGCACCTCAGACAGCTCCTACAATGAGCAGTTCTTC; CDR3: CASTSDSSYNEQFF
V: TRBV5-1; size: .; J: TRBJ2-3; D: .; length: 12; DNA: TGCGCCAGCAGCCTGGGGGACTCGGGGCAGTATTTT; CDR3: CASSLGDSGQYF
V: TRBV5-1; size: .; J: TRBJ2-7; D: .; length: 16; DNA: TGCGCCAGCAGCTGGGGGGATACCCAACACAACTACGAGCAGTACTTC; CDR3: CASSWGDTQHNYEQYF
V: TRBV10-3; size: .; J: TRBJ1-1; D: .; length: 9; DNA: TGTGCCATCAGTTCGGAAGCTTTCTTT; CDR3: CAISSEAFF
V: TRBV19; size: .; J: TRBJ2-7; D: TRBD1; length: 15; DNA: TGTGCCAGTAGTCTGACCGGGACAGGCCACTACGAGCAGTACTTC; CDR3: CASSLTGTGHYEQYF
V: TRBV6-5; size: .; J: TRBJ2-4; D: .; length: 15; DNA: TGTGCCAGCAGCCCGGTCAAGCTAGCCAAAAACATTCAGTACTTC; CDR3: CASSPVKLAKNIQYF
V: TRBV30; size: .; J: TRBJ2-7; D: TRBD2; length: 14; DNA: TGTGCCTGGAGGGGACTAGCGGGAGTATGGGAGCAGTACTTC; CDR3: CAWRGLAGVWEQYF
V: TRBV4-2; size: .; J: TRBJ2-7; D: .; length: 14; DNA: TGTGCCAGCAGCCAGGACTCTGTATCCTACGAGCAGTACTTC; CDR3: CASSQDSVSYEQYF
V: TRBV18; size: .; J: TRBJ1-1; D: TRBD1; length: 15; DNA: TGTGCCAGCTCACCCCGGGACAGGGACGGGCCTGAAGCTTTCTTT; CDR3: CASSPRDRDGPEAFF
V: TRBV12-3/TRBV12-4; size: .; J: TRBJ1-5; D: .; length: 13; DNA: TGTGCCAGCAGTTTAGGAGGGAATCGACCCCAGCATTTT; CDR3: CASSLGGNRPQHF